This entry lists 9 T cell receptor beta chains sequenced from one sample in a study of response to subunit inactivated influenza vaccine. TCRdb reprocessed the RT-PCR reads with MiXCR, giving one entry per CDR3 protein. The sample yields roughly 500,000 distinct CDR3 sequences, approximately 15% seen once. Sample: CD4+ T cells sorted from PBMCs, taken less than 30 months after vaccination. The receptors were gathered from a man between 50 and 69 years old who received an inactivated influenza vaccine.

The V gene is TRBV27, the J gene TRBJ2-7; 7 nucleotides agree with TRBD1. CDR1 and CDR2 from the germline V gene are MNHEY and SMNVEV (reference sequence). CDR3 length: 15 residues. Trimming at V came to 5 bases and at J to 6 bases, leaving 13 bases not matched to a gene. Here the CDR3 DNA reads TGTGCCAGCAGTGCGACCGGGACAGCACTATTCGAGCAGTACTTC. Translated: CASSATGTALFEQYF.

Many counts were recorded for this clonotype. CDR3: CSADRGADTQYF. DNA of the CDR3: TGCAGTGCTGACCGGGGGGCAGATACGCAGTATTTT. The chain employs TRBV20-1 and TRBJ2-3; 7 bases map to TRBD2. The junction had 3 bases not matched to a gene; V was cut back by 5 bases and J by 4 bases. There are 12 residues in the CDR3. Germline CDR1 and CDR2: DFQATT and SNEGSKA (reference sequence).

This clonotype was observed a few times. This chain joins TRBV27 and TRBJ2-3; 9 nucleotides line up with TRBD2. The CDR3 is 16 residues long. V lost 5 bases, J lost 1 base, and 7 bases stayed unmatched. From germline, CDR1 is MNHEY and CDR2 SMNVEV (reference sequence). CDR3 sequence: CASSPRRLAGTDTQYF. CDR3 nucleotide sequence: TGTGCCAGCAGTCCCCGGCGACTAGCGGGCACAGATACGCAGTATTTT.

The CDR3 DNA reads as TGTGCCAGCAAGCGAGGGAGGACCTACAATGAGCAGTTCTTC. Protein sequence: CASKRGRTYNEQFF. The rearrangement links TRBV6-1 to TRBJ2-1; a weak D match, TRBD2 (6 bases). The germline CDR1 and CDR2 sequences are MNHNS and SASEGT. The CDR3 covers 14 residues. V was trimmed by 7 bases and J by 2 bases, leaving 12 bases between them.

Worth noting for this clonotype: A junction boundary mismatches the germline segment, possibly from a read error. The chain is built from TRBV10-3 and TRBJ2-7; TRBD1 is a possible D gene (5 bases). Per germline, CDR1 ENHRY and CDR2 SYGVKD. The CDR3 extends over 12 amino acids. Written as DNA, the CDR3 is TGTACCATCAGAAGGGGCTCCTACGAGCAGTACTTC. This sequence encodes CTIRRGSYEQYF.

This clonotype was picked up a small number of times. This sequence joins TRBV2 and TRBJ1-4, with 7 positions matching TRBD1. This CDR3 region has 15 residues. Germline V gives CDR1 SNHLY, CDR2 FYNNEI. The J segment lost 5 bases and the V segment lost 6 bases, leaving 9 bases of the junction unmatched. CDR3 in DNA: TGTGCCAGCAGAAGTCAGGGGGTAGGGAATGAAAAACTGTTTTTT. It encodes CASRSQGVGNEKLFF.

The chain employs TRBV7-2 and TRBJ1-2; a weak D match, TRBD1 (6 bases). This CDR3 spans 16 amino acids. Germline loops: CDR1 SGHTA, CDR2 FQGNSA. V was trimmed by 6 bases and J by 4 bases, leaving 21 bases between them. CDR3 DNA: TGTGCCAGCAGTCAGATGGCTGGGGGCTGGGGCTATGGCTACACCTTC. It translates to CASSQMAGGWGYGYTF.

J is TRBJ2-7 and V is TRBV9, with 9 bases fitting TRBD1. There are 15 residues in the CDR3. CDR1 and CDR2 from the germline V gene are SGDLS and YYNGEE. V lost 2 bases, J lost 6 bases, and 9 bases stayed unmatched. The DNA for the CDR3 is TGTGCCAGCAGCGTGGGACAGGGCGCCCCCAGCGAGCAGTACTTC. Amino acid sequence: CASSVGQGAPSEQYF.

There are a few counts of this clonotype. This chain uses TRBV2 with TRBJ1-1, with D tentatively TRBD1 (6 bases). This CDR3 is 13 amino acids long. CDR1 and CDR2 from the germline V gene are SNHLY and FYNNEI. V lost 5 bases and J lost 4, with 11 bases in between. The CDR3 loop is CASSIRGGTEAFF. The DNA for the CDR3 is TGTGCCAGCAGTATCAGGGGTGGCACTGAAGCTTTCTTT.